The 19 T cell receptor beta chains below all came from one sample that was sequenced in a study of shared clonotypes between healthy human individuals. The data were produced by immunoSEQ multiplex PCR, yet TCRdb's version contains in-frame clones alone and is incomplete. The sample holds 950,000 to 1,100,000 clones, approximately 80% seen once. Sequencing used memory CD4+ T cells from PBMCs. As to subset: CD45RA-negative fraction. The receptors come from a man between 18 and 35 years old in good health. Some clones in this sample may be carry-over from other donors' samples.

The chain recombines TRBV5-1 with TRBJ2-5; 12 bases fit TRBD2. Per the germline V gene, CDR1 is SGHRS and CDR2 is YFSETQ. CDR3 length: 16 residues. Trimming cost V 4 bases and J 2 bases; bases outside gene matches: 6. The CDR3 coding sequence is TGCGCCAGCAGCGAAGCTAGCGGGAGGGCTCAAGAGACCCAGTACTTC. It codes for CASSEASGRAQETQYF. The variable domain in full, with the rest retrieved from reference TRBV5-1 and TRBJ2-5, is KAGVTQTPRYLIKTRGQQVTLSCSPISGHRSVSWYQQTPGQGLQFLFEYFSETQRNKGNFPGRFSGRQFSNSRSEMNVSTLELGDSALYLCASSEASGRAQETQYFGPGTRLLVL.

The chain recombines TRBV18 with TRBJ1-5; no clear D. The CDR3 spans 15 residues. Germline V gene lookup returns CDR1 KGHSH and CDR2 LQKENI. V shed 2 bases and J shed 6 bases, with 14 bases lying between them. This CDR3 reads CASSPMDGLAQPQHF. The CDR3 nucleotides read TGTGCCAGCTCACCAATGGACGGGCTAGCTCAGCCCCAGCATTTT.

The gene calls are TRBV10-3 and TRBJ2-3, with D possibly TRBD2 on 6 matching bases. Germline CDR1 reads ENHRY; CDR2 reads SYGVKD. Trimming left V 6 bases short and J 3 bases short, with 13 bases between. This CDR3 region has 14 residues. The CDR3, as DNA: TGTGCCATCAGCCCGTCGGCGGGAACAGATACGCAGTATTTT. The encoded protein is CAISPSAGTDTQYF.

J is TRBJ2-7 and V is TRBV28; D is perhaps TRBD2 (6 bases). Trimming left V 4 bases short and J 6 bases short, with 16 bases between. CDR1 MDHEN and CDR2 SYDVKM come from the germline V gene. This CDR3 is 14 amino acids long. The CDR3: CASSSGTGFGEQYF. The CDR3 bases are TGTGCCAGCAGTTCTGGGACTGGCTTTGGCGAGCAGTACTTC.

V is TRBV4-2 and J is TRBJ1-5, with D tentatively TRBD1 (6 bases). The germline gives CDR1 LGHNA, CDR2 YNFKEQ. The CDR3 is 17 residues long. The V end was cut by 1 base, the J end by 3 bases, with 16 bases between. Here the CDR3 DNA reads TGTGCCAGCAGCCAAGTAGGGGGGCGCTTCCTCAATCAGCCCCAGCATTTT. Protein product: CASSQVGGRFLNQPQHF.

The V call is TRBV28, the J call TRBJ1-4; 7 bases are shared with TRBD1. The CDR3 has 16 residues. Germline V gives CDR1 MDHEN, CDR2 SYDVKM. J lost 0 bases, V lost 3 bases, and 4 bases had no gene match. In nucleotides, the CDR3 is TGTGCCAGCAGTTTCTCTGGGACAGCAACTAATGAAAAACTGTTTTTT. This gives the protein CASSFSGTATNEKLFF.

This clone has a single count. CDR3 in amino acids: CASSSEPAGYNEQFF. The CDR3 DNA follows: TGTGCCAGCAGCTCCGAACCTGCTGGCTACAATGAGCAGTTCTTC. V usage is TRBV5-6 and J usage is TRBJ2-1; D gene ambiguous. CDR3 length equals 15 residues. Germline CDR1 is SGHDT and CDR2 is YYEEEE. The V gene lost 3 bases and the J gene lost 3 bases, with 13 bases spanning the gap.

Remarks on this clone: A read error is likely here: a far larger clone is one base away. The rearrangement links TRBV29-1 to TRBJ2-2; a possible D gene is TRBD1 (6 bases). The CDR3 sequence is 15 residues long. Germline loops: CDR1 SQVTM, CDR2 ANQGSEA. The ends were cut back, 3 bases at V and 1 base at J, with 12 bases in the middle. The CDR3 loop is CSVEARTVNTGELFF. CDR3 sequence (DNA): TGCAGCGTTGAGGCGCGGACAGTGAACACCGGGGAGCTGTTTTTT.

This clone appeared a few times. The rearrangement uses TRBV29-1 and TRBJ2-3; 7 nucleotides align to TRBD2. After removal of 3 bases from V and 1 base from J, the junction contained 4 bases not matched to a gene. Germline CDR1 and CDR2: SQVTM and ANQGSEA. The CDR3 has 14 amino acids. Written as DNA, the CDR3 is TGCAGCGTTGAGACGCTAGCGGGCACAGATACGCAGTATTTT. This codes for CSVETLAGTDTQYF.

The rearrangement links TRBV18 to TRBJ1-3; D call uncertain. CDR3 size: 16 residues. V lost 0 bases, J lost 0 bases, and 9 bases lay in between. The V gene's germline CDR1 is KGHSH and CDR2 LQKENI. The CDR3 region has the DNA TGTGCCAGCTCACCACCAAACACCTACTCTGGAAACACCATATATTTT. This gives the protein CASSPPNTYSGNTIYF.

The chain is built from TRBV18 and TRBJ2-5, with TRBD1 matching over 9 bases. This CDR3 has 15 amino acids. CDR1 and CDR2 from the germline V gene are KGHSH and LQKENI. V gave up 3 bases and J gave up 2 bases; unmatched junction bases: 4. The CDR3 coding sequence is TGTGCCAGCTCACCTCGACAGGGGGGACAAGAGACCCAGTACTTC. It yields the protein CASSPRQGGQETQYF.

V and J are TRBV7-3 and TRBJ1-1, with a tentative D call TRBD1 (6 bases). The CDR3 covers 16 residues. From germline, CDR1 is SGHTA and CDR2 FQGTGA. Trimming took 5 bases from V and 1 from J, leaving 17 bases between them. CDR3 bases: TGTGCCAGCAGCCCAGGGGCAGGGGCGCAGAACACTGAAGCTTTCTTT. This gives the protein CASSPGAGAQNTEAFF.

The rearrangement uses TRBV2 and TRBJ1-4; D possibly corresponds to TRBD1 (5 bases). This CDR3 contains 15 residues. The ends were cut back, 7 bases at V and 6 bases at J, with 18 bases in the middle. CDR1 is SNHLY and CDR2 is FYNNEI in the germline V gene. The CDR3 bases are TGTGCCAGCATAGCGAGAGGGGCGCGGGATGAAAAACTGTTTTTT. It translates to CASIARGARDEKLFF.

The chain is built from TRBV5-1 and TRBJ1-4; D call uncertain. CDR1 is SGHRS and CDR2 is YFSETQ in the germline V gene. This CDR3 has 15 residues. Deletions cut 4 bases from V and 2 bases from J, with 12 bases between. CDR3 sequence (DNA): TGCGCCAGCAGCACCCTAGGGCGTACTAATGAAAAACTGTTTTTT. As protein: CASSTLGRTNEKLFF.

A note on this clone: A junction boundary mismatches the germline segment, possibly from a read error. Other DNA sequences in the same sample also yield this CDR3. CDR3 bases: TGCGCCAGCAGCTTGGACAGCACTCAGCCCCAGCATTTT. Translation: CASSLDSTQPQHF. The gene calls are TRBV5-1 and TRBJ1-5; D remains unclear. Germline assignment: CDR1 SGHRS and CDR2 YFSETQ. The CDR3 contains 13 residues. The whole variable domain, filled in from reference TRBV5-1 and TRBJ1-5, reads KAGVTQTPRYLIKTRGQQVTLSCSPISGHRSVSWYQQTPGQGLQFLFEYFSETQRNKGNFPGRFSGRQFSNSRSEMNVSTLELGDSALYLCASSLDSTQPQHFGDGTRLSIL.

CDR3 sequence reads: CASSVMGQGAIDGYTF. The CDR3 coding sequence is TGTGCCAGCAGCGTAATGGGACAGGGGGCAATAGATGGCTACACCTTC. The V gene is TRBV9, the J gene TRBJ1-2; 12 bases line up with TRBD1. CDR1 and CDR2 (germline): SGDLS, YYNGEE. V dropped 1 base and J dropped 6; count of bases not matched to a gene: 7. The CDR3 is made up of 16 amino acids.

Worth noting for this clone: Other DNA sequences in this specimen translate into the identical CDR3. The chain combines TRBV28 with TRBJ2-5; TRBD2 matches at 11 bases. V shed 6 bases and J 2 bases; nucleotides not matched to a gene: 5. There are 15 residues in the CDR3. Germline CDR1 and CDR2: MDHEN and SYDVKM. The CDR3 protein is CASSSLAGGQETQYF. CDR3 bases: TGTGCCAGCAGCTCTTTAGCGGGAGGGCAAGAGACCCAGTACTTC.

Concerning this clone itself: This probably arose from a read error, given a far larger clone one base away. V usage is TRBV30 and J usage is TRBJ1-3, with unresolved D. CDR1 is GTSNPN, CDR2 SVGIG, per germline (reference sequence). The CDR3 is made up of 13 amino acids. The CDR3 bases are TGTGCCTGGAGTTTGAGCTCTGGAAACACCATGTATTTT. It translates to CAWSLSSGNTMYF.

V gene TRBV28 combines with J gene TRBJ1-5, with unresolved D. The germline V gene encodes CDR1 MDHEN and CDR2 SYDVKM. V was cut by 6 bases and J by 7 bases, with 19 bases left in between. The CDR3 sequence is 15 residues long. The CDR3 coding sequence is TGTGCCAGCAGGCTCCAGGATAGGGTGGTACAGCCCCAGCATTTT. It codes for CASRLQDRVVQPQHF.